This T cell receptor (beta chain) was captured in a study of T cells in Graves' hyperthyroidism and ophthalmopathy. Study-level points and caveats: Blood also showed most of the thyroid clonotypes that were expanded above 0.001. With a median lead of 6.5 months before onset, the model predicted ophthalmopathy.

Amplified TCR beta CDR3 regions derived from RNA transcripts. The HTBI set primed first-round TCR CDR3 RT-PCR. Using its own MiXCR run on the multiplex PCR reads, TCRdb lists one record per CDR3 protein. The sample shows 400,000 to 600,000 distinct CDR3 sequences, 20% of them seen only once. This clonotype was observed at least ten times. No antigen is known for it. Sequencing used blood. The sequence derives from a man younger than 35 with Graves' hyperthyroidism.

The CDR3: CASTGGGNTIYF. CDR3 in DNA: TGTGCCAGCACGGGAGGGGGGAACACCATATATTTT. V usage is TRBV12-3 or TRBV12-4 and J usage is TRBJ1-3; a possible D gene is TRBD1 (6 bases). This CDR3 has 12 residues. Trimming pared 7 bases from V and 7 bases from J, leaving 11 bases between.